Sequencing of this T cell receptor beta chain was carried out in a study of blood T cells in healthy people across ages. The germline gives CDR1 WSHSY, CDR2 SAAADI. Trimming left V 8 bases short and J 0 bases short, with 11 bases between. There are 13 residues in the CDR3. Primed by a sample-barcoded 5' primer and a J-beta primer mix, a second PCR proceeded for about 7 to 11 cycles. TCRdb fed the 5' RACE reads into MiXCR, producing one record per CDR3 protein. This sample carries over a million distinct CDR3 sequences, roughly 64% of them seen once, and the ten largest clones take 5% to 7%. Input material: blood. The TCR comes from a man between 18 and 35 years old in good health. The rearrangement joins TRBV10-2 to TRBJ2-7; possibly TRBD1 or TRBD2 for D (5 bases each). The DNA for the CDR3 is TGCGCCAGCGAGGGGACGGACTCCTACGAGCAGTACTTC. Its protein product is CASEGTDSYEQYF.